This TCR beta chain came from a study of T cells after yellow fever vaccination (dated by TCRdb to about 2019). Regarding the study in general: The SMART-Seq v4 Ultra Low Input RNA kit was used to prepare libraries from fractions with low cell numbers. To follow T-cell clones before and after primary and booster YFV17D yellow fever vaccination, bulk TCR alpha and beta repertoires were sequenced over time. The cohort comprised two healthy male donors, one aged 18 to 30 and one aged 30 to 39 years. Bulk PBMC replicates and cell subsets were isolated from blood drawn at multiple timepoints before and after both primary and secondary immunization. What the study reported, not specific to this receptor: Computational filtering was required because FACS-sorted repertoires could contain abundant contaminating clonotypes from the bulk population. Compared with the primary T-cell response, the secondary T-cell response was weaker but faster, peaking on day 5 rather than day 15. Only a couple of donors were included in the study, so the extent to which the findings can be generalized is limited. After the booster, most clones that had expanded after primary vaccination were detected again (about 97% of CD4 and 88% of CD8), suggesting broad maintenance of memory. A small share of clonotypes occurred in both CD4 and CD8 compartments, likely arising from convergent recombination.

The treatment or condition label on this specimen signifies: live attenuated yellow fever vaccine strain. At every blood-draw timepoint, two biological replicates of bulk PBMCs were collected. A standard Ficoll-Paque protocol was used to isolate PBMCs from peripheral blood. TriZol was used to extract RNA from bulk PBMCs, CD4 and CD8 fractions, and dextramer-positive and dextramer-negative fractions. The CDR3 contains 14 residues, cysteine and phenylalanine counted. Only CDR3 DNA remains: 42 bases, in frame from the first base. Trimming costs V 6 bases and J 7 bases, and their ends lie 16 bases apart. CDR1 and CDR2 were assigned from the germline V gene (reference sequence) as SGHNT and YYREEE. This clonotype appeared a few times. The antigen it binds to is not known. Base-call qualities are not available, and no considerably larger clone is one nucleotide away. This sample was sequenced with an Illumina NovaSeq 6000. Synthesis of TCR cDNA relied on 5'RACE template switching, a step that introduced a universal primer site along with unique molecular identifiers. cDNA synthesis was primed from both the TCR alpha and TCR beta constant segments. Two PCR steps were used to amplify libraries, with sample barcodes and sequencing adapters being added in the second step. Sequencing of libraries was performed on Illumina HiSeq 2500 (2x100 bp) or NovaSeq (2x150 bp). In the original analysis: MIGEC handled demultiplexing of reads and collapsing into UMI consensus sequences, while MiXCR performed V(D)J alignment. Using edgeR on replicate PBMC samples, clonotypes were called vaccine-responding if FDR was below 0.01 and the log2 fold change was above 5 up to day 15. Bulk clonotypes were assigned CD4 or CD8 identity according to which sequenced CD4 or CD8 repertoire held them at higher abundance. TCRdb trimmed the raw reads at Q25, called clones with MiXCR and kept productive beta chains. Entries that share a CDR3 protein sequence are merged under the most common genes and DNA. The V and J calls and clone size come from TCRdb's table, not from the authors' own analysis. The sample data list about 310,000 distinct CDR3 sequences, and 3% to 4.5% of these were observed just once. 20% to 25% of the sample is in the top ten clones.

Recombination linked TRBV5-4 to TRBJ1-4; the D region possibly corresponds to TRBD1 (5 bases align). Sequenced material: PBMCs, taken on the day of the yellow fever booster vaccination. This clonotype was sampled from a man aged 18-30 years who received the YFV17D yellow fever vaccine. The sequenced DNA: TGTGCCAGCACCCTTCGAGGGCAGGGTGAAAAACTGTTTTTT. Translation gives CASTLRGQGEKLFF.